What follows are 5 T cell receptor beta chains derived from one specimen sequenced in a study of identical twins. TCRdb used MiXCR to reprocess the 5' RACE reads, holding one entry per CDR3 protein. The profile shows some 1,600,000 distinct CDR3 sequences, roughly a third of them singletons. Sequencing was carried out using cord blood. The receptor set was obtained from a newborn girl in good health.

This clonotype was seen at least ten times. CDR3 bases: TGTGCCAGCAGCTTAAGTACTAGCGTCTCCTACGAGCAGTACTTC. It specifies CASSLSTSVSYEQYF. V and J are TRBV7-2 and TRBJ2-7, with TRBD2 matching over 7 bases. V trimming: 2 bases; J trimming: 0 bases; junction bases outside the gene matches: 4. CDR1 is SGHTA, CDR2 FQGNSA, per germline. The CDR3 spans 15 residues.

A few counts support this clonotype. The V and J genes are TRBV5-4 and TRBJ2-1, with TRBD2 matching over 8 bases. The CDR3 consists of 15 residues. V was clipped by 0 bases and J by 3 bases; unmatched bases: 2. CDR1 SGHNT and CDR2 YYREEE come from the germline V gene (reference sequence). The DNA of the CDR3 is TGTGCCAGCAGCTTGGAGCGGGGGTACTACAATGAGCAGTTCTTC. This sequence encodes CASSLERGYYNEQFF.

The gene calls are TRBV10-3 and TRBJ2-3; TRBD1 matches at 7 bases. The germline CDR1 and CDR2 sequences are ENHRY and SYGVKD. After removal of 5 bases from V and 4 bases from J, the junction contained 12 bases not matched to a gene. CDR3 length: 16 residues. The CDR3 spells CAISSPGTAASDTQYF. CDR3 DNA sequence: TGTGCCATCAGTTCCCCCGGGACAGCGGCTTCAGATACGCAGTATTTT.

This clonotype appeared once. In DNA form, the CDR3 reads TGCAGCGCGACAGGGAGTAATGGCTACACCTTC. It specifies CSATGSNGYTF. The chain recombines TRBV29-1 with TRBJ1-2, with 7 bases that match TRBD1. CDR3 size: 11 residues. The germline V gene has CDR1 SQVTM and CDR2 ANQGSEA. Trimming at V came to 7 bases and at J to 6 bases, leaving 5 bases not matched to a gene.

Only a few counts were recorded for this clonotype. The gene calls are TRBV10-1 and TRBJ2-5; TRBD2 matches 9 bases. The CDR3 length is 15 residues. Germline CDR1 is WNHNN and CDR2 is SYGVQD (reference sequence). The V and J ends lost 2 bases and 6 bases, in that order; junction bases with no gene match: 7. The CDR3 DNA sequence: TGCGCCAGCAGTGAGGGAGCGGGGGGTGGGAAGACCCAGTACTTC. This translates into CASSEGAGGGKTQYF.